The 5 T cell receptor beta chains given below trace back to one sample, sequenced in a study of metastatic and nonmetastatic thyroid tumors. Thyroid surgery had not been preceded by any treatment in any patient. With MiXCR, TCRdb called clones anew from the PCR reads. The top ten clones hold about 20% of a sample with around 20,000 clones, around a third of them seen once. Sequenced sample: adjacent normal tissue. Receptors originate from a female donor with papillary thyroid cancer or a benign thyroid nodule (not recorded which). Some clones in this sample may be carry-over from other donors' samples.

This rearrangement joins TRBV12-3 or TRBV12-4 to TRBJ2-3; 11 bases are shared with TRBD2. V lost 6 bases, J lost 5 bases, and 1 base stayed unmatched. CDR3 length: 13 amino acids. The CDR3 region is CASRGTSGDTQYF. In DNA form, the CDR3 reads TGTGCCAGCAGGGGGACTAGCGGAGATACGCAGTATTTT.

The CDR3 loop is CASSYDGGVDTGELFF. The CDR3 DNA reads TGTGCCAGCAGTTACGACGGTGGCGTCGACACCGGGGAGCTGTTTTTT. The chain combines TRBV6-5 with TRBJ2-2; D is unresolved. Germline loops: CDR1 MNHEY, CDR2 SVGAGI. The CDR3 is made up of 16 amino acids. V was pared by 2 bases and J by 3 bases, with 13 bases between.

The chain recombines TRBV20-1 with TRBJ1-5; D unclear. The CDR3 has 15 residues. Trimming took off 6 bases at V and 2 bases at J, with 17 bases between the two ends. Germline V lookup: CDR1 DFQATT, CDR2 SNEGSKA (reference sequence). In DNA form, the CDR3 reads TGCAGTGCAGCCAGGAGTCCGGACGGCAATCAGCCCCAGCATTTT. Its translation is CSAARSPDGNQPQHF.

This clone has ten or more counts. The chain links TRBV19 to TRBJ2-4; 9 nucleotides line up with TRBD1. V lost 8 bases and J lost 8; bases outside the gene matches: 10. CDR1 and CDR2 (germline): LNHDA, SQIVND (reference sequence). The CDR3 runs 14 residues. Written as DNA, the CDR3 is TGTGCCAGTGGGAATACAGGGGGCAGGGACATTCAGTACTTC. This translates into CASGNTGGRDIQYF. The full variable domain, completed using reference TRBV19 and TRBJ2-4, is DGGITQSPKYLFRKEGQNVTLSCEQNLNHDAMYWYRQDPGQGLRLIYYSQIVNDFQKGDIAEGYSVSREKKESFPLTVTSAQKNPTAFYLCASGNTGGRDIQYFGAGTRLSVL.

Comments on this clone: The junction and the germline gene differ at one end; a read error may be behind it. This sample also contains other DNA sequences that code for the same CDR3. This chain links TRBV30 with TRBJ2-7, with 8 bases matching TRBD2. The CDR3 has 16 amino acids. Germline values: CDR1 GTSNPN, CDR2 SVGIG (reference sequence). The CDR3: CAWSLAGGPRSYEQYF. The CDR3 DNA sequence: TGTGCCTGGAGTCTAGCGGGTGGTCCCCGCTCCTATGAGCAGTACTTC.